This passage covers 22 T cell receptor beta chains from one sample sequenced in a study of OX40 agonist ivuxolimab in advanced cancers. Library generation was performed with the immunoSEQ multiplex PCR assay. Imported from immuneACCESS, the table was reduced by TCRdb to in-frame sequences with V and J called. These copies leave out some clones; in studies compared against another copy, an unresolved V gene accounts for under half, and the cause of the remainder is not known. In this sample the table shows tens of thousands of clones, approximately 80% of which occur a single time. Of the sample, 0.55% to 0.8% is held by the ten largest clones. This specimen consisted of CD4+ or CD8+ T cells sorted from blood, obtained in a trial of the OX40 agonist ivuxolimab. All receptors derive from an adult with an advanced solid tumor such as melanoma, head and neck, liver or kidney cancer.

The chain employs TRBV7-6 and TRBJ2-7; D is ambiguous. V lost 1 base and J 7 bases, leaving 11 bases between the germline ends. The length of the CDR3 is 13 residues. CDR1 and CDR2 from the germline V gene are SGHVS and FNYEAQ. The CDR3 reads CASSLVQQGEQYF. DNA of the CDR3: TGTGCCAGCAGCTTAGTTCAACAAGGAGAGCAGTACTTC.

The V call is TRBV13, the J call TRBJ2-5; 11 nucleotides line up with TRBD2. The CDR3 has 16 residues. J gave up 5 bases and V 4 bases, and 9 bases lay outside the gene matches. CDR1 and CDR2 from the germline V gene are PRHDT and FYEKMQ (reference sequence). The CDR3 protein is CASSSQGTSGRETQYF. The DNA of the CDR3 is TGTGCCAGCAGCTCCCAAGGGACTAGCGGCCGGGAGACCCAGTACTTC.

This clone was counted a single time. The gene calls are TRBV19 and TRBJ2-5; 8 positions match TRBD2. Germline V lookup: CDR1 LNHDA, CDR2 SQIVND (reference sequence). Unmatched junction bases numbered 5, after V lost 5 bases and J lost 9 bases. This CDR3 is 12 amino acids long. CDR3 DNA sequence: TGTGCCAGTAGTTTTAGCGGGGAGGCCCAGTACTTC. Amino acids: CASSFSGEAQYF.

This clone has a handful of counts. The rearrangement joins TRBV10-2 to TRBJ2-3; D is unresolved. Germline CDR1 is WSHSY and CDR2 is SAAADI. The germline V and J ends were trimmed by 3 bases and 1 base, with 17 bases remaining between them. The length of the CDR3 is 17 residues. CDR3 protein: CASSDRRSSPGTDTQYF. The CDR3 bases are TGCGCCAGCAGTGATAGGCGGTCATCCCCGGGCACAGATACGCAGTATTTT.

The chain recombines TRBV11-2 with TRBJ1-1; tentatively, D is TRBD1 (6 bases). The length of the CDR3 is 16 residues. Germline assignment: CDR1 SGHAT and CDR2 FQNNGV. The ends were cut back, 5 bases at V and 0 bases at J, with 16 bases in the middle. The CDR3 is CASSPGTRLMNTEAFF. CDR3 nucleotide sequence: TGTGCCAGCAGCCCCGGGACAAGGCTTATGAACACTGAAGCTTTCTTT.

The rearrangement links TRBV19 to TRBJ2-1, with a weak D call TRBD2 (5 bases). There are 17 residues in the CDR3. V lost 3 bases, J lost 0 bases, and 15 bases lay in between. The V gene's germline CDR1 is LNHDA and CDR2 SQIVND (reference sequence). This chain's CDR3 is CASSIFSGTFSYNEQFF. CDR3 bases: TGTGCCAGTAGTATTTTCTCGGGAACGTTCTCCTACAATGAGCAGTTCTTC.

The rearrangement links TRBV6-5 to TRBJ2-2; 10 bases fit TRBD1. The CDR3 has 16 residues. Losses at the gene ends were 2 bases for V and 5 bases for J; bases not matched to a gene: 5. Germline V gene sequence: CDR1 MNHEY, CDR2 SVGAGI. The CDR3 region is CASSYRTGGGTGELFF. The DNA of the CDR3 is TGTGCCAGCAGTTACCGGACAGGGGGAGGAACCGGGGAGCTGTTTTTT.

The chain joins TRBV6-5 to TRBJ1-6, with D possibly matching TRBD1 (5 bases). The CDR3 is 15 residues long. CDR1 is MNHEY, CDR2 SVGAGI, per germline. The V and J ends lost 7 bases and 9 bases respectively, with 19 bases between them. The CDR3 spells CASTVEGRLGSPLHF. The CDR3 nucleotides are TGTGCCAGCACGGTTGAGGGGAGGCTTGGTTCACCCCTCCACTTT.

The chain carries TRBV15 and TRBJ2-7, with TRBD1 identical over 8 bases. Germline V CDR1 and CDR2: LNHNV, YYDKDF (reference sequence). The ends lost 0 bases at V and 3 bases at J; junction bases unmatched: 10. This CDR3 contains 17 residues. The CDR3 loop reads CATSRDLPGTGGYEQYF. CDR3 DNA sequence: TGTGCCACCAGCAGAGATCTGCCCGGGACAGGTGGCTACGAGCAGTACTTC.

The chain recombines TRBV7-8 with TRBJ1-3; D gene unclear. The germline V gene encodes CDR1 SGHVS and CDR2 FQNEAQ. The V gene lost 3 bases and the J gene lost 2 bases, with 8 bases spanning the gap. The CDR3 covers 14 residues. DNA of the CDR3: TGTGCCAGCAGCTTTGCCGGGGCTGGAAACACCATATATTTT. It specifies CASSFAGAGNTIYF.

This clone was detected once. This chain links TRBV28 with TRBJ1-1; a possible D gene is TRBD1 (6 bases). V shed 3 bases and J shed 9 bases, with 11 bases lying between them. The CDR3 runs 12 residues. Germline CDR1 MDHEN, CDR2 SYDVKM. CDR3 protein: CASSLEGQKAFF. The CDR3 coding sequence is TGTGCCAGCAGTTTGGAAGGACAGAAAGCTTTCTTT. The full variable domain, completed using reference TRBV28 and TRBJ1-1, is DVKVTQSSRYLVKRTGEKVFLECVQDMDHENMFWYRQDPGLGLRLIYFSYDVKMKEKGDIPEGYSVSREKKERFSLILESASTNQTSMYLCASSLEGQKAFFGQGTRLTVV.

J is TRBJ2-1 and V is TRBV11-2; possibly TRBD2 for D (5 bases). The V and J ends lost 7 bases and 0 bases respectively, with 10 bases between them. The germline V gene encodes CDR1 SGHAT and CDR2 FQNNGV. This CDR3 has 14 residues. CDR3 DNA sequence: TGTGCCAGCAACCGACTAAGCTCCTACAATGAGCAGTTCTTC. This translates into CASNRLSSYNEQFF. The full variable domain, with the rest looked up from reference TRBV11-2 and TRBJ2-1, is EAGVAQSPRYKIIEKRQSVAFWCNPISGHATLYWYQQILGQGPKLLIQFQNNGVVDDSQLPKDRFSAERLKGVDSTLKIQPAKLEDSAVYLCASNRLSSYNEQFFGPGTRLTVL.

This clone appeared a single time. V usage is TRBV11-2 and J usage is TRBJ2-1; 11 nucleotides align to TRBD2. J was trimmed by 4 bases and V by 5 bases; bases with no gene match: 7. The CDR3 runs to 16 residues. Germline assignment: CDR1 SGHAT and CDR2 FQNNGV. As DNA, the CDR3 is TGTGCCAGCAGCCCGCGACTAGCGGGACCGTACAATGAGCAGTTCTTC. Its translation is CASSPRLAGPYNEQFF.

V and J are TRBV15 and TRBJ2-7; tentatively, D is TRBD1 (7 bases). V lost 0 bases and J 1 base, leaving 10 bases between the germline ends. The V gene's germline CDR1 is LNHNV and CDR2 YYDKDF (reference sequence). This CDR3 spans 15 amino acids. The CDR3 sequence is CATSREPGGSYEQYF. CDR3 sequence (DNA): TGTGCCACCAGCAGAGAACCAGGGGGGTCCTACGAGCAGTACTTC. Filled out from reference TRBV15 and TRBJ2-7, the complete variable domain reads DAMVIQNPRYQVTQFGKPVTLSCSQTLNHNVMYWYQQKSSQAPKLLFHYYDKDFNNEADTPDNFQSRRPNTSFCFLDIRSPGLGDTAMYLCATSREPGGSYEQYFGPGTRLTVT.

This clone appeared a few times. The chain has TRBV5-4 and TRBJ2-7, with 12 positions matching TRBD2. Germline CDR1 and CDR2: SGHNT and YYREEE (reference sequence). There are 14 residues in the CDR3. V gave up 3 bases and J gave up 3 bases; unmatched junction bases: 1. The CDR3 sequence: CASSSTSGSYEQYF. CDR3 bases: TGTGCCAGCAGCTCGACTAGCGGGAGCTACGAGCAGTACTTC. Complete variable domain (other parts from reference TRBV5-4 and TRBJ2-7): ETGVTQSPTHLIKTRGQQVTLRCSSQSGHNTVSWYQQALGQGPQFIFQYYREEENGRGNFPPRFSGLQFPNYSSELNVNALELDDSALYLCASSSTSGSYEQYFGPGTRLTVT.

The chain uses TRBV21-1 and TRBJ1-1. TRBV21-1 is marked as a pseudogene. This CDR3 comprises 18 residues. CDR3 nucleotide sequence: TGTGCCAGCAGCACCCCGGACGGACGGGGGGTGTGGAACACTGAAGCTTTCTTT. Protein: CASSTPDGRGVWNTEAFF.

Written as DNA, the CDR3 is TGTGCCAGTAGTATAGAAGCTAGCGCTCCCGGGGAGCTGTTTTTT. Translation gives CASSIEASAPGELFF. This chain connects TRBV19 to TRBJ2-2, with D perhaps TRBD2 (6 bases). Looked up from germline, CDR1 is LNHDA and CDR2 is SQIVND (reference sequence). V shed 0 bases and J shed 6 bases, with 11 bases lying between them. The CDR3 runs 15 residues.

The CDR3 nucleotides read TGTGCCAGCAGCTTAGTTGGGACAGCGTTCTCTGGGGCCAACGTCCTGACTTTC. Amino acid sequence: CASSLVGTAFSGANVLTF. The chain has TRBV7-2 and TRBJ2-6; 7 bases map to TRBD1. Germline V gene data show CDR1 as SGHTA and CDR2 as FQGNSA. The CDR3 contains 18 residues. The V segment lost 1 base and the J segment 0 bases; nucleotides outside the gene matches: 6.

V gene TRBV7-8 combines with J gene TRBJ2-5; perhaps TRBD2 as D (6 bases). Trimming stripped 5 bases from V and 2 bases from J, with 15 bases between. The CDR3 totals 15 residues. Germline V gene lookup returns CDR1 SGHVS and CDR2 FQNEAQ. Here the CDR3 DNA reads TGTGCCAGCAGCCTAGTAGTGGGGGGTCAAGAGACCCAGTACTTC. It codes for CASSLVVGGQETQYF.

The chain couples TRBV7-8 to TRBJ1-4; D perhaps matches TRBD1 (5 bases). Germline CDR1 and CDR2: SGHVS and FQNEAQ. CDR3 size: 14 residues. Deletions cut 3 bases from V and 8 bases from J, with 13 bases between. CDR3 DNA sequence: TGTGCCAGCAGCTTCGGCAGGGTCGGCGAAAAACTGTTTTTT. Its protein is CASSFGRVGEKLFF.

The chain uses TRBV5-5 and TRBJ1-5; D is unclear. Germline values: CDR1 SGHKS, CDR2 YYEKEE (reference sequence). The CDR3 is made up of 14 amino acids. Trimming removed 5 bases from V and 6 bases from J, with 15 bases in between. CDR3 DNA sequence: TGTGCCAGCAGTTATTACTCGGACGGTCAGCCCCAGCATTTT. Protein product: CASSYYSDGQPQHF.

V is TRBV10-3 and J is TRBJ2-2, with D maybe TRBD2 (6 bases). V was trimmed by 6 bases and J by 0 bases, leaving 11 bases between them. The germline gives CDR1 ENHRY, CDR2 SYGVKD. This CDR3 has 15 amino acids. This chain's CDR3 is CAISDSGTNTGELFF. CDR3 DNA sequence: TGTGCCATCAGCGATAGCGGAACGAACACCGGGGAGCTGTTTTTT.